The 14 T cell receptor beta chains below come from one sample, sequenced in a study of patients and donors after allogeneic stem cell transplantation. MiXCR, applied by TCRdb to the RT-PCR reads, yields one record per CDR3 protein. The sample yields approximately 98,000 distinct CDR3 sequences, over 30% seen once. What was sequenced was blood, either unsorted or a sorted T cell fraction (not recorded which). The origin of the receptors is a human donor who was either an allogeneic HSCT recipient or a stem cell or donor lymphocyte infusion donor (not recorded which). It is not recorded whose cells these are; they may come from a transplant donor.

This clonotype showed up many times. The CDR3: CASSQILAGGSEQYF. CDR3 nucleotides: TGTGCCAGCAGCCAGATACTAGCGGGAGGATCCGAGCAGTACTTC. This sequence joins TRBV4-2 and TRBJ2-7; the match to TRBD2 covers 12 bases. Unmatched junction bases numbered 6, after V lost 3 bases and J lost 6 bases. The CDR3 sequence is 15 residues long. Germline V gene data show CDR1 as LGHNA and CDR2 as YNFKEQ.

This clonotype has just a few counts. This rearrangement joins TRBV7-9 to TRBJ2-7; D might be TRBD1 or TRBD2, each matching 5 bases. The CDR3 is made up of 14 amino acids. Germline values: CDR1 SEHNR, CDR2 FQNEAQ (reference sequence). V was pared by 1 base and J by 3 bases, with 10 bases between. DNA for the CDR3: TGTGCCAGCAGCTTAGTAGGGGACGGCTACGAGCAGTACTTC. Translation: CASSLVGDGYEQYF.

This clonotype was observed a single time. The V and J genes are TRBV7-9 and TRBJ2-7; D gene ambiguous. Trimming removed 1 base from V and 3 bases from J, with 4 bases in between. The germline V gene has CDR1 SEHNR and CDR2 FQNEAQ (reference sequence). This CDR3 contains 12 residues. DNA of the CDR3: TGTGCCAGCAGCTTAGTCGACTACGAGCAGTACTTC. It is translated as CASSLVDYEQYF.

The CDR3 is CASSLSVEPQHF. The DNA for the CDR3 is TGTGCCAGCAGTTTATCAGTGGAGCCCCAGCATTTT. The chain has TRBV12-3 or TRBV12-4 and TRBJ1-5, with D uncertain. This CDR3 has 12 residues. V was cut by 2 bases and J by 8 bases, with 7 bases left in between.

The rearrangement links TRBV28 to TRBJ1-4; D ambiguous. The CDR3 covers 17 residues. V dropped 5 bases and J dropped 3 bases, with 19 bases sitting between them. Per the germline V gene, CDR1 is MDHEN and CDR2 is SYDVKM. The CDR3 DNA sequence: TGTGCCAGCAGTCGCCGTTGGCAGCGAACTTCTAATGAAAAACTGTTTTTT. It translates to CASSRRWQRTSNEKLFF.

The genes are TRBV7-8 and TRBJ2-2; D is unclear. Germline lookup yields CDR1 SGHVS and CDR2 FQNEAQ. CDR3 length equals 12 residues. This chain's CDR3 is CAIKQDTGELFF. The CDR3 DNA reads TGTGCTATTAAGCAGGACACCGGGGAGCTGTTTTTT.

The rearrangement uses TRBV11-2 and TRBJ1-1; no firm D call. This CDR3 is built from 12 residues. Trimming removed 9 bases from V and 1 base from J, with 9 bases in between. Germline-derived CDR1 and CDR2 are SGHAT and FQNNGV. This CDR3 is CASGRTNTEAFF. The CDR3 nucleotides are TGTGCCAGTGGACGTACGAACACTGAAGCTTTCTTT.

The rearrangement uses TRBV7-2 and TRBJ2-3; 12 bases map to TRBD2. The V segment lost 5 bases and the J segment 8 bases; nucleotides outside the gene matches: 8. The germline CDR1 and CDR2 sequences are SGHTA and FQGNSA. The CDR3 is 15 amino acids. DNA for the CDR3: TGTGCCAGCAGCCCTCTAGCGGGAGGGCCAGGTACGCAGTATTTT. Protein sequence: CASSPLAGGPGTQYF.

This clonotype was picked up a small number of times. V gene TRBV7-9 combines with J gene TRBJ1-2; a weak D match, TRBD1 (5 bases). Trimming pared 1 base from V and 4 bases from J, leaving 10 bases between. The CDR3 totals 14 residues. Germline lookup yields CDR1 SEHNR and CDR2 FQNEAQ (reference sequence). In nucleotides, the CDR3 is TGTGCCAGCAGCTTAGTGGACATCGGCTATGGCTACACCTTC. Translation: CASSLVDIGYGYTF.

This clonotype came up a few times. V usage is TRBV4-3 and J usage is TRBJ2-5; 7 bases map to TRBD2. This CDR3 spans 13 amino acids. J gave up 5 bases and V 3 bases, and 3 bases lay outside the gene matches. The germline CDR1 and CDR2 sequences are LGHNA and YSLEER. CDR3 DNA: TGCGCCAGCAGCCAGCGGGAGTTGGAGACCCAGTACTTC. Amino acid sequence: CASSQRELETQYF.

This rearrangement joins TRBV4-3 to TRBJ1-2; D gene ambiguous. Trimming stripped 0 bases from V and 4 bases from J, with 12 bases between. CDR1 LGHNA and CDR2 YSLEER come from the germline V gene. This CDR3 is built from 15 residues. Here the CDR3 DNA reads TGCGCCAGCAGCCAAGAACTCCGCTCCGTCTATGGCTACACCTTC. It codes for CASSQELRSVYGYTF.

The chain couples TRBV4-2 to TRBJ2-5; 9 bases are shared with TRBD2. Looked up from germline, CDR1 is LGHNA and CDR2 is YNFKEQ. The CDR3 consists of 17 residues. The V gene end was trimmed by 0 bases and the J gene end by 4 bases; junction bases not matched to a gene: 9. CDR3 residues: CASSQDWRTSGLETQYF. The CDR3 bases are TGTGCCAGCAGCCAAGATTGGAGAACTAGCGGGCTAGAGACCCAGTACTTC.

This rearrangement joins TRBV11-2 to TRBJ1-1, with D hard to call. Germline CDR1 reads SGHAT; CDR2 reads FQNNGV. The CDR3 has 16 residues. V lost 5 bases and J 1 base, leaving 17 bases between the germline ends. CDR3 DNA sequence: TGTGCCAGCAGCCTACGGCGGTTCACCCGGAACACTGAAGCTTTCTTT. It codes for CASSLRRFTRNTEAFF. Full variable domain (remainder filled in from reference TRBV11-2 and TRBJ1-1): EAGVAQSPRYKIIEKRQSVAFWCNPISGHATLYWYQQILGQGPKLLIQFQNNGVVDDSQLPKDRFSAERLKGVDSTLKIQPAKLEDSAVYLCASSLRRFTRNTEAFFGQGTRLTVV.

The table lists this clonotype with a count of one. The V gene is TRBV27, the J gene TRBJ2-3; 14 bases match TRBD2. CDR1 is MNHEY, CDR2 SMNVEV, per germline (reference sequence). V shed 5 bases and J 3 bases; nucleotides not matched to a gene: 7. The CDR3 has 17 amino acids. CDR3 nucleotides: TGTGCCAGCAGTACGGGACTAGCGGGAGTCTTGACAGATACGCAGTATTTT. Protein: CASSTGLAGVLTDTQYF.